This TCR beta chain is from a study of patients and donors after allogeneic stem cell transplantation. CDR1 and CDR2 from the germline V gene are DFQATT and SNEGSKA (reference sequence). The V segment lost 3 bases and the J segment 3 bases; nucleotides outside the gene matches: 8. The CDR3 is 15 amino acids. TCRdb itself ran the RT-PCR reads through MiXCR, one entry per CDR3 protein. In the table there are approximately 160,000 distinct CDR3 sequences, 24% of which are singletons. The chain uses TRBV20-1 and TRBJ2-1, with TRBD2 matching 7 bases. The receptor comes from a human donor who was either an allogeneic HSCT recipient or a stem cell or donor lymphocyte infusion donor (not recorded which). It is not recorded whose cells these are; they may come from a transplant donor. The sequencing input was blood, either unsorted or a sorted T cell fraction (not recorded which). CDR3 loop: CSASEAGLVYNEQFF. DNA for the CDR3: TGCAGTGCTAGTGAGGCAGGACTAGTCTACAATGAGCAGTTCTTC.